Presented here are 6 T cell receptor beta chains from one specimen sequenced in a study of blood T cell repertoires in COVID-19. The table came from immunoSEQ multiplex PCR; TCRdb's copy has only in-frame clones and leaves some out. Of approximately 300,000 clones listed, about 89% were seen once; the top ten hold 6.4%. The material sequenced was peripheral blood. All receptors derive from a man between 18 and 29 years old who had recovered from COVID-19.

The chain couples TRBV6-5 to TRBJ1-6; 10 positions agree with TRBD1. The germline CDR1 and CDR2 sequences are MNHEY and SVGAGI. This CDR3 has 16 amino acids. Unmatched junction bases numbered 10, after V lost 4 bases and J lost 10 bases. The CDR3 is CASSSRGTGDASPLHF. DNA of the CDR3: TGTGCCAGCAGTTCCCGGGGGACAGGGGACGCATCACCCCTCCACTTT.

This clone was recorded a few times. The rearrangement links TRBV9 to TRBJ1-1; D remains ambiguous. There are 15 residues in the CDR3. Trimming removed 3 bases from V and 1 base from J, with 13 bases in between. Per germline, CDR1 SGDLS and CDR2 YYNGEE. The CDR3 loop reads CASSGGGRKNTEAFF. Written as DNA, the CDR3 is TGTGCCAGCAGCGGGGGAGGCAGGAAGAACACTGAAGCTTTCTTT.

This chain uses TRBV6-6 with TRBJ1-1; 8 positions agree with TRBD1. The CDR3 has 15 amino acids. CDR1 and CDR2 (germline): MNHNY, SVGAGI (reference sequence). The V gene end was trimmed by 6 bases and the J gene end by 0 bases; junction bases not matched to a gene: 6. This CDR3 is CASRNGQGMNTEAFF. For the CDR3, the DNA is TGTGCCAGCAGAAATGGACAGGGAATGAACACTGAAGCTTTCTTT.

A word on this clone: It is likely a read error: a sequence one base away is far more abundant. The chain has TRBV5-6 and TRBJ1-1; 10 bases are a match to TRBD1. Germline V CDR1 and CDR2: SGHDT, YYEEEE. The CDR3 covers 14 residues. V lost 3 bases to trimming and J lost 1 base; unmatched junction nucleotides: 0. CDR3: CASSWDRGNTEAFF. CDR3 coding DNA: TGTGCCAGCAGCTGGGACAGGGGGAACACTGAAGCTTTCTTT.

The rearrangement links TRBV10-1 to TRBJ1-5; D perhaps matches TRBD1 (6 bases). V gave up 4 bases and J gave up 4 bases, with 11 bases separating them. The CDR3 runs 14 residues. From germline, CDR1 is WNHNN and CDR2 SYGVQD (reference sequence). The DNA of the CDR3 is TGCGCCAGCAGTGCGGCAGGGGATAATCAGCCCCAGCATTTT. The encoded protein is CASSAAGDNQPQHF.

The chain combines TRBV5-1 with TRBJ2-1; D possibly corresponds to TRBD1 (6 bases). Trimming left V 0 bases short and J 2 bases short, with 12 bases between. The CDR3 runs to 16 residues. The V gene's germline CDR1 is SGHRS and CDR2 YFSETQ. Here the CDR3 reads CASSLGPGVPYNEQFF. In nucleotides, the CDR3 is TGCGCCAGCAGCTTGGGGCCAGGGGTACCCTACAATGAGCAGTTCTTC.